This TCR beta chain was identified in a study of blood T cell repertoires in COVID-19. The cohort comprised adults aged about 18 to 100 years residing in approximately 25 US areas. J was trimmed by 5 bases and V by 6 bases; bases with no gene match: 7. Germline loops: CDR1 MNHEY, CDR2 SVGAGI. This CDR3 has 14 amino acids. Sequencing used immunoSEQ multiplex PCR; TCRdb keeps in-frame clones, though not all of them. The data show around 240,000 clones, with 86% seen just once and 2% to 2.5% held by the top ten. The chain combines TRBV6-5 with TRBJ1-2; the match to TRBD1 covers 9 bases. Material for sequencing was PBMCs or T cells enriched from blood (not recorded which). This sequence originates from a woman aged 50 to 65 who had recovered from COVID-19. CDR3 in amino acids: CASSTRTGDYGYTF. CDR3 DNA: TGTGCCAGCAGCACGCGGACAGGGGATTATGGCTACACCTTC.